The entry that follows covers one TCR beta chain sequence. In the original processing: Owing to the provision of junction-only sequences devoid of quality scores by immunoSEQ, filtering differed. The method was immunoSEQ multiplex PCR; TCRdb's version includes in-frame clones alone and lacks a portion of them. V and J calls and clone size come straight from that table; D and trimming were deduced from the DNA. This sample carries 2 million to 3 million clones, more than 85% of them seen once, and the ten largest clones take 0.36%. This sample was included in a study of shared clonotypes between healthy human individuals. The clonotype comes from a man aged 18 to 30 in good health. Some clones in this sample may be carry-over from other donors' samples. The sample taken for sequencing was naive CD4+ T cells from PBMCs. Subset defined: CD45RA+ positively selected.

The CDR3: CASSPRAGGDYGYTF. In DNA form, the CDR3 reads TGTGCCAGCAGCCCAAGGGCAGGGGGCGACTATGGCTACACCTTC. The chain combines TRBV5-4 with TRBJ1-2; 8 positions agree with TRBD1. Germline CDR1 is SGHNT and CDR2 is YYREEE (reference sequence). The CDR3 length is 15 residues. The V and J ends lost 4 bases and 3 bases, in that order; junction bases with no gene match: 8.